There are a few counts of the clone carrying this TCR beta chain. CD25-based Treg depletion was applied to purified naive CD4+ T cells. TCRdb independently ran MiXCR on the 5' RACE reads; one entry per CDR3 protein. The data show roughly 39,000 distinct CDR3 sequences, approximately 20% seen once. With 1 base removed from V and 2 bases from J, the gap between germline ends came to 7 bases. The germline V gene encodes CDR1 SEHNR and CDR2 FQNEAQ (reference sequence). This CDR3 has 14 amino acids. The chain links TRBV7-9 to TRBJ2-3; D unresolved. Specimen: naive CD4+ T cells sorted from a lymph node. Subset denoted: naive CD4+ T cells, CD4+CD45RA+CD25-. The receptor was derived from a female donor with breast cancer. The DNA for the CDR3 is TGTGCCAGCAGCTTAGGGGGTCCCACAGATACGCAGTATTTT. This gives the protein CASSLGGPTDTQYF.